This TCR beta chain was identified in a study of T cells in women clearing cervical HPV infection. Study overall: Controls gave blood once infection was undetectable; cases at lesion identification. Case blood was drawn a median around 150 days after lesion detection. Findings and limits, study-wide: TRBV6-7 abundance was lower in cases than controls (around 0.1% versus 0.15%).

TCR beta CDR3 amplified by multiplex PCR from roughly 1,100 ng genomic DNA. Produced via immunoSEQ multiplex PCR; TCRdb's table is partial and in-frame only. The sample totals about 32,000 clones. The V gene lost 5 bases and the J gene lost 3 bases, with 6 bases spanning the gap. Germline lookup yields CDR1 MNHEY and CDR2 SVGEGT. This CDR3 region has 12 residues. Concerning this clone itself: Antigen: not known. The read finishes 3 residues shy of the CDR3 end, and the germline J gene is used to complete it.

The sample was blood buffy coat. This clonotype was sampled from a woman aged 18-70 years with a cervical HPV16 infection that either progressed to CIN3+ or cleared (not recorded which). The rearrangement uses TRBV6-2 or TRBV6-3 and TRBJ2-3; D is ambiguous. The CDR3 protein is CASSPSTDTQYF. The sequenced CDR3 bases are TGTGCCAGCAGTCCATCAACAGATACG.